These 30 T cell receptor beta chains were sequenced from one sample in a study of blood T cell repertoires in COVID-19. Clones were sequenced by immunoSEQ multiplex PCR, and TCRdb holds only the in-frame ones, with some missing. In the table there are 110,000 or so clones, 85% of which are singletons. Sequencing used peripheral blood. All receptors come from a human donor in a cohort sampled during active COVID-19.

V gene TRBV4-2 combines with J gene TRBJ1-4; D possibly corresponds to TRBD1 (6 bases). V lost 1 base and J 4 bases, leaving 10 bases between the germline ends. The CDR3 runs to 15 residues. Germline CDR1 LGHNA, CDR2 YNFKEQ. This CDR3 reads CASSQVEGVNEKLFF. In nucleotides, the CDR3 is TGTGCCAGCAGCCAAGTTGAGGGGGTTAATGAAAAACTGTTTTTT.

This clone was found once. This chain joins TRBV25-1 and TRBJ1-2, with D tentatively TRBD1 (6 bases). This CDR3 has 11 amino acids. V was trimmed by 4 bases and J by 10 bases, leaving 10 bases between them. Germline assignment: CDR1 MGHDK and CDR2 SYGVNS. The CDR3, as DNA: TGTGCCAGCAGTGTCGGACAGCACTACACCTTC. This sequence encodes CASSVGQHYTF.

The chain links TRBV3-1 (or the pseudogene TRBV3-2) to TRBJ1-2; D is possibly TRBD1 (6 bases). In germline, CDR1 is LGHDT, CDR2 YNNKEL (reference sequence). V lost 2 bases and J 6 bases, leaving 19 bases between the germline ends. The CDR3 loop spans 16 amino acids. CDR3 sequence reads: CASSQTLPGTKNGYTF. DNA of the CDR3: TGTGCCAGCAGCCAAACACTCCCCGGGACAAAGAATGGCTACACCTTC.

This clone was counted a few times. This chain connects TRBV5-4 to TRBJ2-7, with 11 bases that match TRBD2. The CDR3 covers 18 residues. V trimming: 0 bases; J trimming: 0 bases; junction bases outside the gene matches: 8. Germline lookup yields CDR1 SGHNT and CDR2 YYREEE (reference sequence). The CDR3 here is CASSLEPASGGSSYEQYF. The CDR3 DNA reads TGTGCCAGCAGCTTGGAGCCGGCTAGCGGGGGGAGCTCCTACGAGCAGTACTTC.

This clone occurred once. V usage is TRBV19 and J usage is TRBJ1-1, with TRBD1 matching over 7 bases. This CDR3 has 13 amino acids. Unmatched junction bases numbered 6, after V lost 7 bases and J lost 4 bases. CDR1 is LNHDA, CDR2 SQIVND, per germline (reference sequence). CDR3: CASTPTGITEAFF. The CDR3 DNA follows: TGTGCCAGTACCCCGACAGGGATCACTGAAGCTTTCTTT.

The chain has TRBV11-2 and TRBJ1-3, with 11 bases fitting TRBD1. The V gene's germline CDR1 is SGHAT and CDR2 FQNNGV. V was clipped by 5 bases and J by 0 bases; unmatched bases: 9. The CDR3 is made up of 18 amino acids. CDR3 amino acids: CASSRTGGVTVSGNTIYF. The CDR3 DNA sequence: TGTGCCAGCAGCCGGACAGGGGGCGTTACCGTCTCTGGAAACACCATATATTTT.

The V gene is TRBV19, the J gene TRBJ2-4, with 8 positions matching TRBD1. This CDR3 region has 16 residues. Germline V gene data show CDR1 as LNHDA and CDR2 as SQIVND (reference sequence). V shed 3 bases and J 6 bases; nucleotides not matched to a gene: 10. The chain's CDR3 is CASSIGAGGRLNIQYF. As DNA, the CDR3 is TGTGCCAGTAGTATCGGGGCAGGGGGCCGCTTAAACATTCAGTACTTC.

Here the CDR3 reads CASSFAGRGEAFF. DNA of the CDR3: TGTGCCAGCAGTTTTGCAGGACGGGGTGAAGCTTTCTTT. V gene TRBV12-3 or TRBV12-4 combines with J gene TRBJ1-1; unclear D gene. This CDR3 has 13 amino acids. The V end lost 3 bases, the J end lost 7 bases, and 12 bases lay between the germline ends.

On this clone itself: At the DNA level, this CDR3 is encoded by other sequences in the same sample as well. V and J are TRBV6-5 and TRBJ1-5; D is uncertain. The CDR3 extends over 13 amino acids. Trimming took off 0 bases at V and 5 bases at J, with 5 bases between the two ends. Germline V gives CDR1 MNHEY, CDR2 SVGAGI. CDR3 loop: CASSYSRDQPQHF. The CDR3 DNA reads TGTGCCAGCAGTTACTCGAGGGATCAGCCCCAGCATTTT.

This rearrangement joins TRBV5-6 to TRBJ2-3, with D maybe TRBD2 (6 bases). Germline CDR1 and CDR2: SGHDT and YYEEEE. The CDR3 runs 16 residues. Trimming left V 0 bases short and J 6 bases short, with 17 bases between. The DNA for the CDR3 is TGTGCCAGCAGCTTGGCCCAGGAGCTAGCGATGGATACGCAGTATTTT. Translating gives CASSLAQELAMDTQYF. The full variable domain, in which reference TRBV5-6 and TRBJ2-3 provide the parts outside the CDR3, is DAGVTQSPTHLIKTRGQQVTLRCSPKSGHDTVSWYQQALGQGPQFIFQYYEEEERQRGNFPDRFSGHQFPNYSSELNVNALLLGDSALYLCASSLAQELAMDTQYFGPGTRLTVL.

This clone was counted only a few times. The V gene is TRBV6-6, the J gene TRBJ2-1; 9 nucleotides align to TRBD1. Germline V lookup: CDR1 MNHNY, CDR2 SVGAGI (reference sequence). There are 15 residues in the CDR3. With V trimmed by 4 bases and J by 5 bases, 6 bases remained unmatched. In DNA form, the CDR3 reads TGTGCCAGCAGTTGGGGACAGGGCACAAACAATGAGCAGTTCTTC. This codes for CASSWGQGTNNEQFF.

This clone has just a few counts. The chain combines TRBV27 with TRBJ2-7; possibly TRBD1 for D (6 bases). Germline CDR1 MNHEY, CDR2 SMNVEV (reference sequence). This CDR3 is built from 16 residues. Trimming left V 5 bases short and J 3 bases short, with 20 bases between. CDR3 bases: TGTGCCAGCAGTCCGCGGAAGGGGGTGGTGGGCTACGAGCAGTACTTC. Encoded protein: CASSPRKGVVGYEQYF.

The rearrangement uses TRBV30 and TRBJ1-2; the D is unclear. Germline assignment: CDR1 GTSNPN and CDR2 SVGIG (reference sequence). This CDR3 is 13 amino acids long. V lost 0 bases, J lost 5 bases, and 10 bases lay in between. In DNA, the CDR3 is TGTGCCTGGAGTGTAGGGCAGCGGTATGGCTACACCTTC. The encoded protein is CAWSVGQRYGYTF.

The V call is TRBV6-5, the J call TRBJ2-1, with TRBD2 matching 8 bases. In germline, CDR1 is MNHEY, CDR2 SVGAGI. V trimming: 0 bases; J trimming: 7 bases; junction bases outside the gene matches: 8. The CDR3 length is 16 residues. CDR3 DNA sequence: TGTGCCAGCAGTTACTCGGGACGGGGGGGCCTTAATGAGCAGTTCTTC. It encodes CASSYSGRGGLNEQFF.

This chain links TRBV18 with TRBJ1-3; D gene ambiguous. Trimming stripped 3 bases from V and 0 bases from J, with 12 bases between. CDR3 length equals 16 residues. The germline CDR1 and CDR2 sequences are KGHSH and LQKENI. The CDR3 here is CASSPHRESSGNTIYF. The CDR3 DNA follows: TGTGCCAGCTCACCCCACAGAGAATCCTCTGGAAACACCATATATTTT.

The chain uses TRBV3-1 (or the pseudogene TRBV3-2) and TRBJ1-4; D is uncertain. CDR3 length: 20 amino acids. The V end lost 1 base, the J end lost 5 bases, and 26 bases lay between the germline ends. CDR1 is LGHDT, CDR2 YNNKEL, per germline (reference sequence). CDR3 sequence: CASSQVEEGSISGLNEKLFF. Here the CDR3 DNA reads TGTGCCAGCAGCCAAGTCGAGGAGGGTTCAATTTCGGGTCTCAATGAAAAACTGTTTTTT.

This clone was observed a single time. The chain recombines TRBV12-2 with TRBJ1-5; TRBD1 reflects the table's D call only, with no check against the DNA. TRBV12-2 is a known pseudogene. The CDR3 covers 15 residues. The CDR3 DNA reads TGTGCAAGTCGCTTAGCGGGGGCGGGCAATCAGCCCCAGCATTTT. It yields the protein CASRLAGAGNQPQHF.

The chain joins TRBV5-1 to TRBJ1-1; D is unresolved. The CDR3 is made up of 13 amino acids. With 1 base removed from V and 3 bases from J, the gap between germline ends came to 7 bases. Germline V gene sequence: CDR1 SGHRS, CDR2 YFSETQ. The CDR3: CASSLHQDTEAFF. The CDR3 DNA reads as TGCGCCAGCAGCTTGCACCAGGACACTGAAGCTTTCTTT.

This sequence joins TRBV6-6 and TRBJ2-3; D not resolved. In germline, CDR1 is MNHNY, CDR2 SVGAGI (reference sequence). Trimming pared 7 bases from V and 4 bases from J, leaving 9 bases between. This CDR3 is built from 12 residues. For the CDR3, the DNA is TGTGCCAGCAATGACCGGGCAGATACGCAGTATTTT. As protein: CASNDRADTQYF.

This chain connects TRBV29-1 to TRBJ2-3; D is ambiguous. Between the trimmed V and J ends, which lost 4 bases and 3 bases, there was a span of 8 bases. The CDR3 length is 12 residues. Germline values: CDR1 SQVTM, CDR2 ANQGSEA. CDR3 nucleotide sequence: TGCAGCGTTGCCCCCGGGACAGATACGCAGTATTTT. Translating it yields CSVAPGTDTQYF.

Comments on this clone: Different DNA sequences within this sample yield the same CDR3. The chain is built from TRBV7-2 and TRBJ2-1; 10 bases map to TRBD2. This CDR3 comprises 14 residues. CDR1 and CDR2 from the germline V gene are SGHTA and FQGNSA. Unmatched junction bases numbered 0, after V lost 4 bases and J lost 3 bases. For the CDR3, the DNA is TGTGCCAGCAGCTCTAGCGGGGGCTACAATGAGCAGTTCTTC. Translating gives CASSSSGGYNEQFF.

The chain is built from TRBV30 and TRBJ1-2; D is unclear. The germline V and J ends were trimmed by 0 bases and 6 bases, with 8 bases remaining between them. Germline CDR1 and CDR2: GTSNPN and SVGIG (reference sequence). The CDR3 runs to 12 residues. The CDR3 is CAWSVGGDGYTF. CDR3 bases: TGTGCCTGGAGTGTAGGCGGGGATGGCTACACCTTC.

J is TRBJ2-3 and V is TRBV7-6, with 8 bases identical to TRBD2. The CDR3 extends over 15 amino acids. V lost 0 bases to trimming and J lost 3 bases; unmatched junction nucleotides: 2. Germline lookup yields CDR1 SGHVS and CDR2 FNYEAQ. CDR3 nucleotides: TGTGCCAGCAGCTTAGCCGGGGGGGTGACAGATACGCAGTATTTT. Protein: CASSLAGGVTDTQYF. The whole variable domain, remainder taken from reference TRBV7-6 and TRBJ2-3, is GAGVSQSPRYKVTKRGQDVALRCDPISGHVSLYWYRQALGQGPEFLTYFNYEAQQDKSGLPNDRFSAERPEGSISTLTIQRTEQRDSAMYRCASSLAGGVTDTQYFGPGTRLTVL.

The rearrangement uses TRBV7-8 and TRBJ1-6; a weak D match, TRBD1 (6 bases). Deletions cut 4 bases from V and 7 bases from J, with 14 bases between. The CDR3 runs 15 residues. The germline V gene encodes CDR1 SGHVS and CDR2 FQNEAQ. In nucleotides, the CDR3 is TGTGCCAGCAGCTCATGGGGGGGCTTGAATTCACCCCTCCACTTT. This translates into CASSSWGGLNSPLHF. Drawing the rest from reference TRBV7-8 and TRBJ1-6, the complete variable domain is GAGVSQSPRYKVAKRGQDVALRCDPISGHVSLFWYQQALGQGPEFLTYFQNEAQLDKSGLPSDRFFAERPEGSVSTLKIQRTQQEDSAVYLCASSSWGGLNSPLHFGNGTRLTVT.

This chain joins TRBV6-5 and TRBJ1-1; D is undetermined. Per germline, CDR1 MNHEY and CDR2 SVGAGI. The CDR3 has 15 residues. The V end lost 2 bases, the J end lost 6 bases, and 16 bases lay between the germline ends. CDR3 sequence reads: CASSYAGSGYPEAFF. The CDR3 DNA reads TGTGCCAGCAGTTACGCGGGGTCGGGTTATCCTGAAGCTTTCTTT.

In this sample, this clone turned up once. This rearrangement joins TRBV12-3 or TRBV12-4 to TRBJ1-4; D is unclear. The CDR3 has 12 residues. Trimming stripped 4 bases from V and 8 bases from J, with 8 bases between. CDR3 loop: CASSYYGEKLFF. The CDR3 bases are TGTGCCAGCAGTTACTACGGGGAAAAACTGTTTTTT.

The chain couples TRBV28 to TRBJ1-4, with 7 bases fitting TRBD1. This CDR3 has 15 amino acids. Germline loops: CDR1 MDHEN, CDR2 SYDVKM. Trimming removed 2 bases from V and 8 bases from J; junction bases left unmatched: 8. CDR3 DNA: TGTGCCAGCAGTTTACCAGGGGGTGGTAGGGAAAAACTGTTTTTT. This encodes CASSLPGGGREKLFF.

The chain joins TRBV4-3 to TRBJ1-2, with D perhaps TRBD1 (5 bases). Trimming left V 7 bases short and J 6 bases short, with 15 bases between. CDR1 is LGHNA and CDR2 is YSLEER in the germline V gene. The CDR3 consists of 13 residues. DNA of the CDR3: TGCGCCAGCACCGGAAGGACATCTAATGGCTACACCTTC. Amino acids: CASTGRTSNGYTF.

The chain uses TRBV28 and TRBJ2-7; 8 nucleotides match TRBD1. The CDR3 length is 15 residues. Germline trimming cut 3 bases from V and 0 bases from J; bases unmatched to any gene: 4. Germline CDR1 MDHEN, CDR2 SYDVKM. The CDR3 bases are TGTGCCAGCAGTTTGATTGGGACAGGCTCCTACGAGCAGTACTTC. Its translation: CASSLIGTGSYEQYF.

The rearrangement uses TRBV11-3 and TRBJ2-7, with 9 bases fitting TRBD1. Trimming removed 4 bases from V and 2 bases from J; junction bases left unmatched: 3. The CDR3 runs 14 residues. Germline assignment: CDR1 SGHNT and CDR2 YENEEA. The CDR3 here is CASSYGQGPYEQYF. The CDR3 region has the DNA TGTGCCAGCAGCTACGGACAGGGGCCCTACGAGCAGTACTTC.